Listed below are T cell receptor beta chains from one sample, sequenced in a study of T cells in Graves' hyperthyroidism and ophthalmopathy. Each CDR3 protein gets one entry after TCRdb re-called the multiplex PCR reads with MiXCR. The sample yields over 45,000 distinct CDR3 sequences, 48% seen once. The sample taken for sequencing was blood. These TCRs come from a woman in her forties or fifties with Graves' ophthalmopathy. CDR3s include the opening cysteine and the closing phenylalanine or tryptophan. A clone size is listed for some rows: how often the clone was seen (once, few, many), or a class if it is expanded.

CDR3 protein: CASSLGQGLGEQYF; V gene: TRBV7-8; J gene: TRBJ2-7; clone size: .
CDR3 protein: CASSFLQGTGGVEQFF; V gene: TRBV5-1; J gene: TRBJ2-1; clone size: .
CDR3 protein: CASSLGARAGGHPHNEQFF; V gene: TRBV7-2; J gene: TRBJ2-1; clone size: .
CDR3 protein: CSVQRGGPDTQYF; V gene: TRBV29-1; J gene: TRBJ2-3; clone size: .
CDR3 protein: CASRKPGTGGLNEQFF; V gene: TRBV11-2; J gene: TRBJ2-1; clone size: .
CDR3 protein: CSARGVRSGELFF; V gene: TRBV20-1; J gene: TRBJ2-2; clone size: many
CDR3 protein: CATSIEGHLEKLFF; V gene: TRBV15; J gene: TRBJ1-4; clone size: medium-sized
CDR3 protein: CASSDGRRNSNTQYF; V gene: TRBV2; J gene: TRBJ2-3; clone size: many
CDR3 protein: CASSGTSLGDREQFF; V gene: TRBV6-5; J gene: TRBJ2-1; clone size: .
CDR3 protein: CASRSTGFGETQYF; V gene: TRBV19; J gene: TRBJ2-5; clone size: many
CDR3 protein: CSARGLTGIYEQYF; V gene: TRBV20-1; J gene: TRBJ2-7; clone size: many
CDR3 protein: CASSADGDRANTGELFF; V gene: TRBV7-7; J gene: TRBJ2-2; clone size: many
CDR3 protein: CASSQGPLVARGETQYF; V gene: TRBV4-1; J gene: TRBJ2-5; clone size: many
CDR3 protein: CASSLEWHQNTEAFF; V gene: TRBV5-1; J gene: TRBJ1-1; clone size: many
CDR3 protein: CASSMGVTSGYTF; V gene: TRBV19; J gene: TRBJ1-2; clone size: many
CDR3 protein: CSASGNTGGTSPLHF; V gene: TRBV20-1; J gene: TRBJ1-6; clone size: many
CDR3 protein: CASSSRLAGTKNIQYF; V gene: TRBV7-6; J gene: TRBJ2-4; clone size: .
CDR3 protein: CASSLGVFDSKSTDTQYF; V gene: TRBV13; J gene: TRBJ2-3; clone size: many
CDR3 protein: CASGGTGGFYEQYF; V gene: TRBV6-5; J gene: TRBJ2-7; clone size: many
CDR3 protein: CARSRTSGTWYEQFF; V gene: TRBV7-6; J gene: TRBJ2-1; clone size: .
CDR3 protein: CASSLAVEYEQYF; V gene: TRBV5-1; J gene: TRBJ2-7; clone size: .
CDR3 protein: CASSRGLGETQYF; V gene: TRBV7-7; J gene: TRBJ2-5; clone size: .
CDR3 protein: CASSLGTASTGTQYF; V gene: TRBV5-1; J gene: TRBJ2-3; clone size: many
CDR3 protein: CSARDRRGTGELFF; V gene: TRBV20-1; J gene: TRBJ2-2; clone size: many
CDR3 protein: CASSSQRTDSQYF; V gene: TRBV7-9; J gene: TRBJ2-3; clone size: .
CDR3 protein: CASSSVRGASPLHF; V gene: TRBV5-8; J gene: TRBJ1-6; clone size: many
CDR3 protein: CSARDLFSGSAGTQYF; V gene: TRBV20-1; J gene: TRBJ2-3; clone size: .
CDR3 protein: CSAREGGGSSYNEQFF; V gene: TRBV20-1; J gene: TRBJ2-1; clone size: many
CDR3 protein: CASSLEDRGPHERYF; V gene: TRBV11-1; J gene: TRBJ2-7; clone size: .
CDR3 protein: CASTPRDRGENTGELFF; V gene: TRBV7-9; J gene: TRBJ2-2; clone size: many
CDR3 protein: CASSPEAANEKLFF; V gene: TRBV5-1; J gene: TRBJ1-4; clone size: .
CDR3 protein: CASSLGLF; V gene: TRBV7-6; J gene: TRBJ2-3; clone size: .
CDR3 protein: CASSLNVQIADNEQYF; V gene: TRBV6-5; J gene: TRBJ2-7; clone size: .
CDR3 protein: CASSHRGTSYEQYF; V gene: TRBV6-4; J gene: TRBJ2-7; clone size: many
CDR3 protein: CASSEQGSSYNEQFF; V gene: TRBV7-2; J gene: TRBJ2-1; clone size: many
CDR3 protein: CASSLGVGQHTTQYF; V gene: TRBV13; J gene: TRBJ2-5; clone size: many
CDR3 protein: CASSPYGSSPPTYEQYF; V gene: TRBV14; J gene: TRBJ2-7; clone size: few
CDR3 protein: CSVEPRTSGDYNEQFF; V gene: TRBV20-1; J gene: TRBJ2-1; clone size: .
CDR3 protein: CASSQEGIGYTF; V gene: TRBV3-1; J gene: TRBJ1-2; clone size: many
CDR3 protein: CASSYSNRANEQYF; V gene: TRBV6-5; J gene: TRBJ2-7; clone size: many
CDR3 protein: CASSLSRGSSYNEQFF; V gene: TRBV7-3; J gene: TRBJ2-1; clone size: many
CDR3 protein: CASSMWGAPDSPLHF; V gene: TRBV19; J gene: TRBJ1-6; clone size: many
CDR3 protein: CASRRGINEQFF; V gene: TRBV7-9; J gene: TRBJ2-1; clone size: .
CDR3 protein: CASSSDRGAGELFF; V gene: TRBV7-6; J gene: TRBJ2-2; clone size: .
CDR3 protein: CASSLRFAYEQYF; V gene: TRBV5-5; J gene: TRBJ2-7; clone size: many
CDR3 protein: CASSSGEAYEQYF; V gene: TRBV7-9; J gene: TRBJ2-7; clone size: many
CDR3 protein: CAISDRDSTDTQYF; V gene: TRBV10-3; J gene: TRBJ2-3; clone size: .
CDR3 protein: CSAWDTYNEQFF; V gene: TRBV20-1; J gene: TRBJ2-1; clone size: .
CDR3 protein: CASSEGPAGELFF; V gene: TRBV5-5; J gene: TRBJ2-2; clone size: .
CDR3 protein: CSALPHMNTEAFF; V gene: TRBV20-1; J gene: TRBJ1-1; clone size: many
CDR3 protein: CASSVGDSSFPYGQYF; V gene: TRBV9; J gene: TRBJ2-7; clone size: once
CDR3 protein: CASSEGSGGAPPCSYEQYF; V gene: TRBV10-1; J gene: TRBJ2-7; clone size: .